These 21 T cell receptor beta chains were sequenced from one sample in a study of shared clonotypes between healthy human individuals. CD8 cells classed as naive were CD45RO-negative and positively selected for CCR7, excluding terminally differentiated effector memory CD45RA+ cells. TCRdb's copy holds only in-frame clones and misses some; the assay was immunoSEQ multiplex PCR. The data contain about 2,100,000 clones, approximately 94% of them seen just once; the ten biggest clones take up more than 1.5%. Material for sequencing was naive CD8+ T cells from PBMCs. The receptors derive from a man aged 18-30 years in good health. Some clones in this sample may be carry-over from other donors' samples.

The gene calls are TRBV27 and TRBJ2-2, with 10 bases aligning to TRBD2. This CDR3 region has 19 residues. Germline V CDR1 and CDR2: MNHEY, SMNVEV (reference sequence). V gave up 6 bases and J gave up 8 bases; unmatched junction bases: 21. CDR3 residues: CASSRGASGSSGWAGELFF. CDR3 DNA sequence: TGTGCCAGCAGCCGAGGTGCTAGCGGGAGTTCTGGGTGGGCTGGGGAGCTGTTTTTT.

V gene TRBV11-2 combines with J gene TRBJ2-1, with no clear D. Germline assignment: CDR1 SGHAT and CDR2 FQNNGV. The CDR3 runs 13 residues. Trimming pared 5 bases from V and 7 bases from J, leaving 12 bases between. CDR3 DNA sequence: TGTGCCAGCAGCCTGACAATTACGAATGAGCAGTTCTTC. Translating it yields CASSLTITNEQFF.

J is TRBJ1-2 and V is TRBV7-9, with D possibly matching TRBD1 (5 bases). V shed 4 bases and J shed 2 bases, with 11 bases lying between them. CDR1 SEHNR and CDR2 FQNEAQ come from the germline V gene (reference sequence). CDR3 length: 14 residues. The CDR3 region is CASSSGGTNYGYTF. Written as DNA, the CDR3 is TGTGCCAGCAGCTCGGGAGGGACCAACTATGGCTACACCTTC.

This chain links TRBV9 with TRBJ2-3; 8 nucleotides match TRBD1. The CDR3 covers 16 residues. CDR1 is SGDLS and CDR2 is YYNGEE in the germline V gene. V lost 3 bases and J lost 4; bases outside the gene matches: 10. The CDR3: CASSDPGQVNPDTQYF. The CDR3 DNA follows: TGTGCCAGCAGCGACCCGGGACAGGTAAACCCAGATACGCAGTATTTT.

The chain uses TRBV6-5 and TRBJ1-4; D remains ambiguous. In germline, CDR1 is MNHEY, CDR2 SVGAGI. This CDR3 spans 15 amino acids. Trimming shortened V by 2 bases and J by 0 bases, and 7 bases separated the two germline ends. As DNA, the CDR3 is TGTGCCAGCAGTTACGTGGCAGCAACTAATGAAAAACTGTTTTTT. Translation gives CASSYVAATNEKLFF.

This chain connects TRBV4-3 to TRBJ1-1, with D hard to call. CDR1 and CDR2 (germline): LGHNA, YSLEER. V was trimmed by 4 bases and J by 3 bases, leaving 9 bases between them. The CDR3 covers 13 residues. The DNA for the CDR3 is TGCGCCAGCAGCCCCCAGGCGGACACTGAAGCTTTCTTT. Amino acid sequence: CASSPQADTEAFF.

The J gene is TRBJ2-7, the V gene TRBV7-2; no firm D call. V gave up 5 bases and J gave up 5 bases, with 13 bases separating them. This CDR3 region has 13 residues. Looked up from germline, CDR1 is SGHTA and CDR2 is FQGNSA. This CDR3 reads CASSPHPKDEQYF. The DNA of the CDR3 is TGTGCCAGCAGCCCCCACCCCAAGGACGAGCAGTACTTC.

The chain links TRBV6-1 to TRBJ2-7, with 9 bases aligning to TRBD2. The J segment lost 4 bases and the V segment lost 2 bases, leaving 6 bases of the junction unmatched. The CDR3 length is 15 residues. CDR1 MNHNS and CDR2 SASEGT come from the germline V gene. CDR3 DNA: TGTGCCAGCAGTGAACCCAGCGGGAGGTGGTACGAGCAGTACTTC. Amino acid sequence: CASSEPSGRWYEQYF.

This chain uses TRBV29-1 with TRBJ1-1; 9 nucleotides line up with TRBD1. V lost 7 bases, J lost 3 bases, and 6 bases stayed unmatched. CDR1 SQVTM and CDR2 ANQGSEA come from the germline V gene. This CDR3 contains 13 residues. CDR3 nucleotide sequence: TGCAGCGGGCGGGGACAGGGCTACACTGAAGCTTTCTTT. This gives the protein CSGRGQGYTEAFF.

The J gene is TRBJ2-5, the V gene TRBV18, with TRBD1 matching 11 bases. The J call may be faulty, since TRBJ2-7 better matches the DNA end. CDR3 length: 15 amino acids. CDR1 is KGHSH and CDR2 is LQKENI in the germline V gene. CDR3 sequence (DNA): TGTGCCAGCTCACCACTGGGACAGGGGGCCTACGAGCAGTACTTC. Translating gives CASSPLGQGAYEQYF.

The V call is TRBV13, the J call TRBJ2-3; D ambiguous. The CDR3 runs to 12 residues. V dropped 4 bases and J dropped 5 bases, with 7 bases sitting between them. Germline V CDR1 and CDR2: PRHDT, FYEKMQ (reference sequence). The CDR3 loop is CASSSDGDTQYF. DNA for the CDR3: TGTGCCAGCAGCTCAGACGGAGATACGCAGTATTTT.

The J gene is TRBJ2-2, the V gene TRBV7-9, with 14 bases lining up with TRBD2. The junction had 11 bases not matched to a gene; V was cut back by 5 bases and J by 3 bases. The CDR3 is 19 residues long. Per germline, CDR1 SEHNR and CDR2 FQNEAQ (reference sequence). The CDR3 DNA sequence: TGTGCCAGCAGCCGACAGGGACTAGCGGGAGTGCCCGACACCGGGGAGCTGTTTTTT. This translates into CASSRQGLAGVPDTGELFF.

This clone was recorded only once. The genes are TRBV27 and TRBJ2-7; D perhaps matches TRBD2 (5 bases). This CDR3 is built from 13 residues. Trimming pared 5 bases from V and 2 bases from J, leaving 10 bases between. Germline V gene sequence: CDR1 MNHEY, CDR2 SMNVEV (reference sequence). The CDR3 is CASSITGTYEQYF. Here the CDR3 DNA reads TGTGCCAGCAGTATAACCGGGACCTACGAGCAGTACTTC.

This rearrangement joins TRBV15 to TRBJ1-2; D not certain. Trimming stripped 3 bases from V and 2 bases from J, with 10 bases between. The CDR3 loop spans 14 amino acids. In germline, CDR1 is LNHNV, CDR2 YYDKDF (reference sequence). The CDR3 loop is CATSSPTENYGYTF. The CDR3 coding sequence is TGTGCCACCAGCAGCCCAACAGAAAACTATGGCTACACCTTC.

The chain recombines TRBV27 with TRBJ1-4; no clear D. V gave up 5 bases and J gave up 4 bases, with 17 bases separating them. The CDR3 sequence is 16 residues long. The germline V gene has CDR1 MNHEY and CDR2 SMNVEV (reference sequence). The CDR3 reads CASSPSAGEYNEKLFF. CDR3 DNA: TGTGCCAGCAGTCCATCCGCGGGAGAATATAATGAAAAACTGTTTTTT.

The chain couples TRBV7-6 to TRBJ2-7; a weak D match, TRBD2 (6 bases). Trimming removed 5 bases from V and 6 bases from J, with 20 bases in between. The CDR3 totals 15 residues. Germline CDR1 reads SGHVS; CDR2 reads FNYEAQ. CDR3 sequence reads: CASSHSGWGESEQYF. The DNA of the CDR3 is TGTGCCAGCAGCCATAGTGGGTGGGGGGAAAGCGAGCAGTACTTC. The full variable domain, completed using reference TRBV7-6 and TRBJ2-7, is GAGVSQSPRYKVTKRGQDVALRCDPISGHVSLYWYRQALGQGPEFLTYFNYEAQQDKSGLPNDRFSAERPEGSISTLTIQRTEQRDSAMYRCASSHSGWGESEQYFGPGTRLTVT.

The chain joins TRBV2 to TRBJ2-7; either TRBD1 or TRBD2 may fit D (6 bases each). Germline assignment: CDR1 SNHLY and CDR2 FYNNEI. Deletions cut 4 bases from V and 2 bases from J, with 12 bases between. CDR3 length equals 14 residues. The CDR3 DNA is TGTGCCAGCAGTGCCCCGGGGGCAACCTACGAGCAGTACTTC. Translating it yields CASSAPGATYEQYF.

This chain joins TRBV7-5 and TRBJ2-7; the D segment call TRBD1 is taken from the table without a DNA check. TRBV7-5 is an annotated pseudogene. The CDR3 spans 14 residues. The chain's CDR3 is CARSSGQGVYEQYF. The DNA for the CDR3 is TGTGCCAGAAGCTCAGGACAGGGGGTCTACGAGCAGTACTTC.

V usage is TRBV28 and J usage is TRBJ1-3; tentative D call: TRBD1 (5 bases). CDR1 is MDHEN and CDR2 is SYDVKM in the germline V gene. The CDR3 covers 17 residues. V lost 4 bases to trimming and J lost 8 bases, with 24 bases between them. The CDR3 bases are TGTGCCAGCAGTTCACGTCAGCTCCGGCTGGGAGGGGACACCATATATTTT. Translated, it gives CASSSRQLRLGGDTIYF.

The chain couples TRBV27 to TRBJ2-7; 12 nucleotides align to TRBD1. Germline lookup yields CDR1 MNHEY and CDR2 SMNVEV (reference sequence). This CDR3 has 14 residues. After removal of 5 bases from V and 6 bases from J, the junction contained 5 bases not matched to a gene. As DNA, the CDR3 is TGTGCCAGCAGTGGGACAGGGGGCGGCGGCGAGCAGTACTTC. Protein product: CASSGTGGGGEQYF.

The chain is built from TRBV28 and TRBJ2-7; 10 bases are shared with TRBD1. V was pared by 10 bases and J by 4 bases, with 7 bases of the junction left unmatched. This CDR3 comprises 13 residues. Germline V lookup: CDR1 MDHEN, CDR2 SYDVKM. The CDR3 loop reads CATTWDRGYEQYF. CDR3 sequence (DNA): TGTGCCACTACCTGGGACAGGGGTTACGAGCAGTACTTC.